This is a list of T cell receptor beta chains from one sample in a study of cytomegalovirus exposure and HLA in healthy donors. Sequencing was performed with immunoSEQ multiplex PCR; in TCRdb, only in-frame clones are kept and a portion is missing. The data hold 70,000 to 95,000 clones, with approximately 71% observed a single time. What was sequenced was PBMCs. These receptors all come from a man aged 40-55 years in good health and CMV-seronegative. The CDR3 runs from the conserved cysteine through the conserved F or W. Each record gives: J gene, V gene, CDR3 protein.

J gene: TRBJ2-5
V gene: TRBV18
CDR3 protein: CASSPPLAGGETQYF

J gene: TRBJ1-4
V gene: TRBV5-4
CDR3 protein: CASSFRDRGEKLFF

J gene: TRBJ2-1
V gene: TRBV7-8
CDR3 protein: CASSFRTSGRYNEQFF

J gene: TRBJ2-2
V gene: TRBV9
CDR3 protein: CASSSYTGELFF

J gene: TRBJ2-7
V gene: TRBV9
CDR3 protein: CASSVGMTSAHEQYF

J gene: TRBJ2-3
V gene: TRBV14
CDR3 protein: CASSVHTPDTQYF

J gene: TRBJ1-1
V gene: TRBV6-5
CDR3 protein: CASSYGNRDNNFF

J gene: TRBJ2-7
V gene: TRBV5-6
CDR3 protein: CASSLGQQGSSYEQYF

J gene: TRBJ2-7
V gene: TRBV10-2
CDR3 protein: CASSKQGGAYEQYF

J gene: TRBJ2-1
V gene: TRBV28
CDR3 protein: CASSFRGGSYNEQFF

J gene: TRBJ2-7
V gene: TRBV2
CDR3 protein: CASQPLERPHYEQYF

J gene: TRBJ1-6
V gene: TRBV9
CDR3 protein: CASGQGNSPLHF

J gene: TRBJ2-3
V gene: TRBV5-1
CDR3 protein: CASSLATSTDTQYF

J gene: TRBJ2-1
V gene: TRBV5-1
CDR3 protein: CASSLVPGQTYNEQFF

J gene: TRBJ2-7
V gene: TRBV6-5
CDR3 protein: CASSYSGLTSGEQYF

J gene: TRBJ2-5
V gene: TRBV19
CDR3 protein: CASKIQGAETQYF

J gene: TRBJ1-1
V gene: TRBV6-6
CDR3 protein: CASSTIIRGTEAFF

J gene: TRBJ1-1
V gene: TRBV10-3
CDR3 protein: CAADQGPSTEAFF

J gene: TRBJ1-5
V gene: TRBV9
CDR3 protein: CASSRGTGVQPQHF

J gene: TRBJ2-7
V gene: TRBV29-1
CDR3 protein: CSVVDYGGQGQYF

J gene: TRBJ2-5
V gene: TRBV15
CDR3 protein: CATRDPSGSSPGETQYF

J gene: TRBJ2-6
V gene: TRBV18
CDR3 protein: CASSVLAAGANVLTF

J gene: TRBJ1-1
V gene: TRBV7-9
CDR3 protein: CASSLNYQGGNEAFF